One and the same sample provided the 11 T cell receptor beta chains below, sequenced in a study of blood T cell repertoires in COVID-19. Libraries were prepared by immunoSEQ multiplex PCR; TCRdb keeps only in-frame clonotypes and omits some of them. Of about 280,000 clones in the sample, around 87% were seen once. Source material: peripheral blood. The receptors derive from a woman in her 30s who had recovered from COVID-19.

This rearrangement joins TRBV27 to TRBJ1-4, with a possible D match to TRBD1 (6 bases). The CDR3 covers 14 residues. The V gene's germline CDR1 is MNHEY and CDR2 SMNVEV (reference sequence). The ends were cut back, 2 bases at V and 8 bases at J, with 12 bases in the middle. The CDR3 DNA follows: TGTGCCAGCAGTTTAGGGCCAGGGGCAGAAAAACTGTTTTTT. This sequence encodes CASSLGPGAEKLFF. Combining the CDR3 with reference TRBV27 and TRBJ1-4 gives the whole variable domain EAQVTQNPRYLITVTGKKLTVTCSQNMNHEYMSWYRQDPGLGLRQIYYSMNVEVTDKGDVPEGYKVSRKEKRNFPLILESPSPNQTSLYFCASSLGPGAEKLFFGSGTQLSVL.

This chain joins TRBV5-1 and TRBJ2-7, with a weak D call TRBD1 (7 bases). The V end lost 0 bases, the J end lost 7 bases, and 14 bases lay between the germline ends. This CDR3 spans 14 amino acids. Germline CDR1 is SGHRS and CDR2 is YFSETQ. CDR3 loop: CASSLDRTGGEQYF. The CDR3 nucleotides read TGCGCCAGCAGCTTGGACAGGACAGGAGGGGAGCAGTACTTC.

This chain links TRBV5-4 with TRBJ2-7; unclear D gene. The CDR3 is 11 amino acids. The germline V and J ends were trimmed by 4 bases and 6 bases, with 8 bases remaining between them. Germline V gives CDR1 SGHNT, CDR2 YYREEE (reference sequence). The CDR3 region is CASSARGEQYF. The CDR3 DNA follows: TGTGCCAGCAGCGCAAGAGGCGAGCAGTACTTC.

The chain recombines TRBV7-8 with TRBJ2-7; 7 bases are a match to TRBD2. There are 15 residues in the CDR3. The germline CDR1 and CDR2 sequences are SGHVS and FQNEAQ. The trim removed 0 bases at V and 6 bases at J, leaving 8 bases unmatched. The CDR3 here is CASSLAWGGSGEQYF. The CDR3 bases are TGTGCCAGCAGCTTAGCGTGGGGGGGGTCCGGCGAGCAGTACTTC.

The chain carries TRBV5-8 and TRBJ2-7; 8 positions agree with TRBD1. Trimming took 2 bases from V and 6 from J; bases not matched to a gene: 4. Germline CDR1 SGHTS, CDR2 YDEGEE. This CDR3 contains 13 residues. DNA for the CDR3: TGTGCCAGCAGCTTAAACAGGGGGAGCGAGCAGTACTTC. It encodes CASSLNRGSEQYF.

The J gene is TRBJ1-5, the V gene TRBV11-2; 7 nucleotides line up with TRBD1. The germline gives CDR1 SGHAT, CDR2 FQNNGV. The CDR3 has 15 amino acids. V dropped 1 base and J dropped 6; count of bases not matched to a gene: 6. CDR3 region: CASSLVGGAGQPQHF. The CDR3 DNA reads as TGTGCCAGCAGCTTAGTAGGGGGCGCCGGTCAGCCCCAGCATTTT.

J is TRBJ1-1 and V is TRBV19; D gene unclear. This CDR3 has 14 amino acids. Trimming left V 5 bases short and J 5 bases short, with 15 bases between. From germline, CDR1 is LNHDA and CDR2 SQIVND (reference sequence). CDR3 nucleotides: TGTGCCAGTAGTGATCCGTCCTGGGAGACTGAAGCTTTCTTT. Translating it yields CASSDPSWETEAFF.

The chain is built from TRBV5-5 and TRBJ2-7, with 7 bases fitting TRBD1. Germline V lookup: CDR1 SGHKS, CDR2 YYEKEE (reference sequence). The V segment lost 4 bases and the J segment 3 bases; nucleotides outside the gene matches: 7. The CDR3 is 14 residues long. This CDR3 reads CASSPPDRFYEQYF. The CDR3 DNA follows: TGTGCCAGCAGCCCCCCGGACAGGTTCTACGAGCAGTACTTC.

This clone was recorded a few times. The rearrangement joins TRBV18 to TRBJ1-1; 7 bases line up with TRBD1. Per the germline V gene, CDR1 is KGHSH and CDR2 is LQKENI. The CDR3 loop spans 15 amino acids. V shed 1 base, J shed 7 bases, and the junction held 9 bases outside the gene matches. The CDR3 reads CASSPRQGGEVEAFF. The CDR3, as DNA: TGTGCCAGCTCACCACGCCAGGGGGGCGAGGTTGAAGCTTTCTTT.

A few counts support this clone. The chain links TRBV11-2 to TRBJ1-1; D uncertain. Germline loops: CDR1 SGHAT, CDR2 FQNNGV. CDR3 size: 13 residues. Between the trimmed V and J ends, which lost 1 base and 2 bases, there was a span of 5 bases. CDR3: CASSLALNTEAFF. The CDR3 DNA is TGTGCCAGCAGCTTAGCTCTAAACACTGAAGCTTTCTTT. Drawing the rest from reference TRBV11-2 and TRBJ1-1, the complete variable domain is EAGVAQSPRYKIIEKRQSVAFWCNPISGHATLYWYQQILGQGPKLLIQFQNNGVVDDSQLPKDRFSAERLKGVDSTLKIQPAKLEDSAVYLCASSLALNTEAFFGQGTRLTVV.

V gene TRBV7-9 combines with J gene TRBJ1-4; D is ambiguous. Germline V lookup: CDR1 SEHNR, CDR2 FQNEAQ (reference sequence). CDR3 length equals 14 residues. Trimming left V 5 bases short and J 0 bases short, with 7 bases between. The CDR3 here is CASSPPATNEKLFF. CDR3 bases: TGTGCCAGCAGCCCCCCCGCAACTAATGAAAAACTGTTTTTT.